The present TCR beta chain was sequenced within a study of CD8 T cells in Susac syndrome. RNA was extracted with the RNeasy kit, and a quantity of roughly 0.45 to 1 ug was reverse transcribed using random hexamers. Across 54 Vbeta and 13 Jbeta, immunoSEQ multiplex PCR amplified TCR beta CDR3. TCRdb independently ran MiXCR on the immunoSEQ multiplex PCR reads; one entry per CDR3 protein. The repertoire has some 110,000 distinct CDR3 sequences, around 94% of them found once; the top ten carry more than 0.25%. In germline, CDR1 is SGHDT, CDR2 YYEEEE. Trimming left V 3 bases short and J 2 bases short, with 8 bases between. The CDR3 sequence is 13 residues long. CD8+ and CD4+ T cells from blood underwent TCR beta sequencing, which was carried out in a high-throughput format. While CD8+ and CD4+ T cells were isolated negatively, TEMRA cells were enriched by FACS.

The chain is built from TRBV5-6 and TRBJ1-1; D call uncertain. This clonotype was sampled from a human donor with Susac syndrome. The sequencing sample was made of CD8+ T cells from PBMCs. This chain's CDR3 is CASSWGFNTEAFF. DNA for the CDR3: TGTGCCAGCAGCTGGGGATTCAACACTGAAGCTTTCTTT.